One and the same sample provided the 28 T cell receptor beta chains below, sequenced in a study of cytotoxic CD8 clonotypes in ibrutinib-treated CLL. TCRdb's table, derived via immunoSEQ multiplex PCR, lists solely in-frame clones and lacks some. The sample includes tens of thousands of clones, 45% to 50% of them seen just once. This specimen consisted of PBMCs, obtained before ibrutinib treatment. The receptors here all came from a human donor with chronic lymphocytic leukemia.

This clone has a handful of counts. The chain couples TRBV5-1 to TRBJ1-3, with TRBD1 matching over 7 bases. The germline V gene encodes CDR1 SGHRS and CDR2 YFSETQ. V shed 4 bases and J 0 bases; nucleotides not matched to a gene: 4. The CDR3 sequence is 15 residues long. CDR3 nucleotide sequence: TGCGCCAGCAGCGTTACAGGGGACTCTGGAAACACCATATATTTT. This codes for CASSVTGDSGNTIYF.

This clone was found a few times. This chain uses TRBV9 with TRBJ1-2; D is undetermined. CDR1 is SGDLS, CDR2 YYNGEE, per germline. V lost 0 bases and J 3 bases, leaving 12 bases between the germline ends. The CDR3 runs 15 residues. CDR3 in amino acids: CASSVDPFGDYGYTF. CDR3 sequence (DNA): TGTGCCAGCAGCGTAGACCCGTTTGGGGACTATGGCTACACCTTC.

The J gene is TRBJ2-5, the V gene TRBV5-1; the D is unclear. CDR1 is SGHRS, CDR2 YFSETQ, per germline. The V and J ends lost 0 bases and 4 bases respectively, with 4 bases between them. The CDR3 sequence is 12 residues long. The CDR3 bases are TGCGCCAGCAGCTTGGATGGAGAGACCCAGTACTTC. Its protein is CASSLDGETQYF.

The chain is built from TRBV5-1 and TRBJ1-1; TRBD1 might be the D (6 bases). V was shortened by 1 base and J by 1 base, with 11 bases between the two germline ends. Per germline, CDR1 SGHRS and CDR2 YFSETQ. The CDR3 has 15 amino acids. CDR3 protein: CASSLIGRGNTEAFF. The CDR3, as DNA: TGCGCCAGCAGCTTGATTGGCAGGGGGAACACTGAAGCTTTCTTT.

The V and J genes are TRBV10-2 and TRBJ2-7; 10 bases line up with TRBD1. This CDR3 is 14 amino acids long. The J segment lost 2 bases and the V segment lost 7 bases, leaving 5 bases of the junction unmatched. CDR1 and CDR2 (germline): WSHSY, SAAADI. CDR3: CASIGQGGTYEQYF. For the CDR3, the DNA is TGCGCCAGCATTGGACAGGGGGGTACCTACGAGCAGTACTTC.

This clone was seen a handful of times. This sequence joins TRBV27 and TRBJ2-1; D perhaps matches TRBD1 (5 bases). Germline V gives CDR1 MNHEY, CDR2 SMNVEV (reference sequence). The CDR3 has 16 amino acids. The ends were cut back, 2 bases at V and 5 bases at J, with 16 bases in the middle. The CDR3 loop reads CASSLTDLTANNEQFF. The CDR3 DNA is TGTGCCAGCAGTTTAACGGACCTGACAGCGAACAATGAGCAGTTCTTC.

The rearrangement uses TRBV27 and TRBJ2-7; a possible D gene is TRBD1 (6 bases). Germline V gives CDR1 MNHEY, CDR2 SMNVEV (reference sequence). The V end was cut by 6 bases, the J end by 0 bases, with 12 bases between. The CDR3 is 14 amino acids. CDR3 region: CASSLGQYSYEQYF. The CDR3 DNA follows: TGTGCCAGCAGCCTCGGACAGTACTCCTACGAGCAGTACTTC.

The chain carries TRBV9 and TRBJ1-2; D possibly corresponds to TRBD1 (5 bases). CDR3 length: 11 amino acids. The germline CDR1 and CDR2 sequences are SGDLS and YYNGEE. V lost 1 base, J lost 14 bases, and 12 bases lay in between. CDR3 sequence reads: CASSVRGDWTF. The CDR3, as DNA: TGTGCCAGCAGCGTACGAGGGGACTGGACCTTC.

A remark on this clone: Other DNA sequences in the same sample also yield this CDR3. This chain connects TRBV11-2 to TRBJ2-7; D call uncertain. The V gene's germline CDR1 is SGHAT and CDR2 FQNNGV. The CDR3 extends over 15 amino acids. Trimming took 0 bases from V and 2 from J, leaving 11 bases between them. CDR3 in amino acids: CASSLDSGRPYEQYF. CDR3 nucleotides: TGTGCCAGCAGCTTAGATTCGGGCAGACCCTACGAGCAGTACTTC.

The chain links TRBV29-1 to TRBJ1-1, with 10 bases lining up with TRBD1. This CDR3 is 13 amino acids long. The germline CDR1 and CDR2 sequences are SQVTM and ANQGSEA. The J segment lost 4 bases and the V segment lost 5 bases, leaving 4 bases of the junction unmatched. Here the CDR3 DNA reads TGCAGCGTTTCCGGGACAGGGGTCACTGAAGCTTTCTTT. Amino acid sequence: CSVSGTGVTEAFF.

V usage is TRBV9 and J usage is TRBJ2-4; 8 nucleotides agree with TRBD2. CDR1 and CDR2 from the germline V gene are SGDLS and YYNGEE. V lost 4 bases and J lost 9; bases outside the gene matches: 15. The CDR3 length is 16 residues. The CDR3 loop is CASSRSVGLVPSIQYF. CDR3 nucleotides: TGTGCCAGCAGCCGTAGCGTGGGACTAGTTCCCAGCATTCAGTACTTC.

The rearrangement joins TRBV5-1 to TRBJ2-2; either TRBD1 or TRBD2 may fit D (6 bases each). Trimming took 6 bases from V and 3 from J, leaving 18 bases between them. The CDR3 extends over 16 amino acids. Germline V gene data show CDR1 as SGHRS and CDR2 as YFSETQ. As DNA, the CDR3 is TGCGCCAGCACCCCACGGGTGGGGGGCGACACCGGGGAGCTGTTTTTT. Translation gives CASTPRVGGDTGELFF. Complete variable domain (other parts from reference TRBV5-1 and TRBJ2-2): KAGVTQTPRYLIKTRGQQVTLSCSPISGHRSVSWYQQTPGQGLQFLFEYFSETQRNKGNFPGRFSGRQFSNSRSEMNVSTLELGDSALYLCASTPRVGGDTGELFFGEGSRLTVL.

A few counts support this clone. The V call is TRBV5-4, the J call TRBJ2-5; perhaps TRBD1 as D (6 bases). The V end was cut by 3 bases, the J end by 1 base, with 10 bases between. Germline CDR1 SGHNT, CDR2 YYREEE (reference sequence). This CDR3 has 14 amino acids. This chain's CDR3 is CASSSRTAQETQYF. In nucleotides, the CDR3 is TGTGCCAGCAGCTCAAGGACAGCCCAAGAGACCCAGTACTTC.

The chain combines TRBV5-6 with TRBJ1-4, with D maybe TRBD1 (5 bases). The ends were cut back, 6 bases at V and 8 bases at J, with 17 bases in the middle. Germline V gene lookup returns CDR1 SGHDT and CDR2 YYEEEE. CDR3 length equals 14 residues. CDR3 DNA: TGTGCCAGCACCGAGTGGGGCGAGGGAGAAAAACTGTTTTTT. Translation gives CASTEWGEGEKLFF.

This clone was observed a handful of times. The genes are TRBV5-1 and TRBJ1-5; D unresolved. The V gene lost 0 bases and the J gene lost 5 bases, with 6 bases spanning the gap. CDR1 and CDR2 from the germline V gene are SGHRS and YFSETQ. The CDR3 has 13 amino acids. This CDR3 is CASSLAMDQPQHF. As DNA, the CDR3 is TGCGCCAGCAGCTTGGCGATGGATCAGCCCCAGCATTTT.

The chain employs TRBV19 and TRBJ2-2; D unclear. With 4 bases removed from V and 5 bases from J, the gap between germline ends came to 14 bases. CDR3 length equals 15 residues. Germline-derived CDR1 and CDR2 are LNHDA and SQIVND (reference sequence). The CDR3 reads CASSTRHDLTGELFF. The CDR3 region has the DNA TGTGCCAGTAGTACCCGACACGATTTAACCGGGGAGCTGTTTTTT.

The chain uses TRBV5-1 and TRBJ1-4; perhaps TRBD1 as D (5 bases). V was cut by 4 bases and J by 8 bases, with 18 bases left in between. The CDR3 length is 15 residues. CDR1 SGHRS and CDR2 YFSETQ come from the germline V gene. CDR3 protein: CASSPRQNIGEKLFF. The CDR3 DNA reads as TGCGCCAGCAGCCCGCGACAGAATATAGGAGAAAAACTGTTTTTT.

The gene calls are TRBV7-8 and TRBJ1-1; D not resolved. Trimming took off 5 bases at V and 4 bases at J, with 14 bases between the two ends. The CDR3 sequence is 14 residues long. CDR1 and CDR2 (germline): SGHVS, FQNEAQ. The CDR3 protein is CASSINNKGTEAFF. CDR3 nucleotides: TGTGCCAGCAGCATCAACAACAAAGGCACTGAAGCTTTCTTT.

This sequence joins TRBV9 and TRBJ2-1; 8 nucleotides agree with TRBD2. This CDR3 has 20 amino acids. CDR1 SGDLS and CDR2 YYNGEE come from the germline V gene. V lost 4 bases and J lost 0; bases outside the gene matches: 18. Here the CDR3 reads CASSSHGRGSSESSYNEQFF. Here the CDR3 DNA reads TGTGCCAGCAGCTCTCACGGGAGGGGCTCCAGTGAAAGCTCCTACAATGAGCAGTTCTTC. The entire variable domain, with the rest obtained from reference TRBV9 and TRBJ2-1, is as follows: DSGVTQTPKHLITATGQRVTLRCSPRSGDLSVYWYQQSLDQGLQFLIQYYNGEERAKGNILERFSAQQFPDLHSELNLSSLELGDSALYFCASSSHGRGSSESSYNEQFFGPGTRLTVL.

The chain is built from TRBV9 and TRBJ2-2, with D tentatively TRBD1 (6 bases). Between the trimmed V and J ends, which lost 0 bases and 3 bases, there was a span of 18 bases. This CDR3 spans 18 amino acids. Germline V gene data show CDR1 as SGDLS and CDR2 as YYNGEE. The CDR3 DNA reads as TGTGCCAGCAGCGTAGGGGACACCCCGACCGAATACACCGGGGAGCTGTTTTTT. Translating it yields CASSVGDTPTEYTGELFF.

The chain uses TRBV5-1 and TRBJ2-1, with D maybe TRBD2 (5 bases). The CDR3 has 15 amino acids. Germline values: CDR1 SGHRS, CDR2 YFSETQ. The V end was cut by 0 bases, the J end by 10 bases, with 17 bases between. The CDR3 loop is CASSLDAGRGHEQFF. CDR3 nucleotides: TGCGCCAGCAGCTTGGACGCCGGGCGAGGGCACGAGCAGTTCTTC.

The V and J genes are TRBV11-2 and TRBJ2-7; no firm D call. V lost 1 base, J lost 4 bases, and 5 bases lay in between. Germline assignment: CDR1 SGHAT and CDR2 FQNNGV. There are 12 residues in the CDR3. The CDR3 spells CASSLVQYEQYF. The CDR3 bases are TGTGCCAGCAGCTTAGTCCAATACGAGCAGTACTTC.

This clone came up a few times. This chain joins TRBV4-1 and TRBJ1-2, with 7 positions matching TRBD1. This CDR3 spans 16 amino acids. In germline, CDR1 is MGHRA, CDR2 YSYEKL. The junction had 9 bases not matched to a gene; V was cut back by 2 bases and J by 3 bases. The CDR3, as DNA: TGCGCCAGCAGCCAATACACCCCAGACAGGGACTATGGCTACACCTTC. This encodes CASSQYTPDRDYGYTF.

The chain joins TRBV2 to TRBJ2-2; TRBD2 matches at 7 bases. Germline CDR1 SNHLY, CDR2 FYNNEI. After removal of 3 bases from V and 7 bases from J, the junction contained 8 bases not matched to a gene. CDR3 length: 15 amino acids. The CDR3 bases are TGTGCCAGCAGTGAGGTTGCGGGGGATGTCGGGGAGCTGTTTTTT. This sequence encodes CASSEVAGDVGELFF.

This clone was counted at least ten times. This sequence joins TRBV9 and TRBJ1-4, with a tentative D call TRBD1 (6 bases). V was trimmed by 0 bases and J by 8 bases, leaving 14 bases between them. The CDR3 has 15 amino acids. Germline loops: CDR1 SGDLS, CDR2 YYNGEE. CDR3 DNA sequence: TGTGCCAGCAGCGTAGGAGGGGGATCCGGGGAAAAACTGTTTTTT. This codes for CASSVGGGSGEKLFF.

This clone was observed a few times. V and J are TRBV7-9 and TRBJ1-5, with D uncertain. V was cut by 0 bases and J by 2 bases, with 5 bases left in between. Germline CDR1 SEHNR, CDR2 FQNEAQ (reference sequence). The CDR3 extends over 14 amino acids. The CDR3 here is CASSLAGGNQPQHF. In nucleotides, the CDR3 is TGTGCCAGCAGCTTAGCGGGAGGCAATCAGCCCCAGCATTTT.

The table lists this clone with a few counts. J is TRBJ1-1 and V is TRBV11-2; D unresolved. V lost 7 bases and J 10 bases, leaving 22 bases between the germline ends. CDR3 size: 14 residues. The germline gives CDR1 SGHAT, CDR2 FQNNGV. CDR3 loop: CASIPSGRVPPAFF. The DNA of the CDR3 is TGTGCCAGCATCCCTTCAGGACGGGTCCCGCCAGCTTTCTTT.

The CDR3 coding sequence is TGTGCCAGCTCACCTCTAGGGCCGGGAGCTCAAGAGACCCAGTACTTC. This translates into CASSPLGPGAQETQYF. The chain couples TRBV18 to TRBJ2-5; tentatively, D is TRBD2 (6 bases). Germline V gives CDR1 KGHSH, CDR2 LQKENI. V gave up 3 bases and J gave up 2 bases, with 16 bases separating them. The CDR3 is 16 amino acids.